This T cell receptor beta chain was obtained from a study of control samples from healthy donors and cancer patients. A word on this clone: Its ends do not fully match the called genes, so a read error is possible.

Germline lookup yields CDR1 MNHNS and CDR2 SASEGT. This CDR3 contains 16 residues. Repertoires were generated with immunoSEQ multiplex PCR, while TCRdb's copy carries only in-frame clones and drops some. The sample yields some 12,000 clones, approximately 95% seen once. The sample taken for sequencing was PBMCs. The source is a man between 65 and 85 years old with head and neck cancer. V usage is TRBV6-1 and J usage is TRBJ2-7; tentative D call: TRBD2 (6 bases). The CDR3 loop is CASREVGTRGSYEQYF. The CDR3 bases are TGTGCCAGCAGGGAAGTGGGTACCCGGGGGTCCTACGAGCAGTACTTC.